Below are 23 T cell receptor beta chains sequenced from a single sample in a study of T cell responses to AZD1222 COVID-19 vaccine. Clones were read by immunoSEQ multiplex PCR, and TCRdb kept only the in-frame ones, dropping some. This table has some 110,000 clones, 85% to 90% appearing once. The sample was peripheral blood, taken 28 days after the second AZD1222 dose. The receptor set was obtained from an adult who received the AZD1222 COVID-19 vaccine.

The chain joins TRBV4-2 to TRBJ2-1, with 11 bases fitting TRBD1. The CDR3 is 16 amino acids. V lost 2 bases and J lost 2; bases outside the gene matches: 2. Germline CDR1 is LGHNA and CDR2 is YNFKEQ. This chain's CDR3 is CASSQLDRGPYNEQFF. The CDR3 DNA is TGTGCCAGCAGCCAACTGGACAGGGGGCCCTACAATGAGCAGTTCTTC.

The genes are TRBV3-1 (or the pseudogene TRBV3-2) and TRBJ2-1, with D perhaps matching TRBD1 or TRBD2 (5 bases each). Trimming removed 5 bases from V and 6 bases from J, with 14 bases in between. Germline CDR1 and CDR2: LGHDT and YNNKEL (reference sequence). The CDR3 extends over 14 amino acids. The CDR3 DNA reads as TGTGCCAGCAGCGTGGGACGCCTCGCCAATGAGCAGTTCTTC. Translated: CASSVGRLANEQFF.

The CDR3 is CASSLSGNQPQHF. The CDR3 DNA follows: TGTGCCAGCAGCTTATCTGGCAATCAGCCCCAGCATTTT. The rearrangement links TRBV7-2 to TRBJ1-5, with no clear D. The CDR3 spans 13 residues. Germline V gene lookup returns CDR1 SGHTA and CDR2 FQGNSA. Trimming shortened V by 2 bases and J by 2 bases, and 4 bases separated the two germline ends.

The CDR3 reads CASSLAGVPLHF. CDR3 DNA: TGTGCCAGCAGTTTAGCGGGGGTACCCCTCCACTTT. The J gene is TRBJ1-6, the V gene TRBV12-3 or TRBV12-4, with D possibly TRBD1 on 5 matching bases. There are 12 residues in the CDR3. Trimming removed 0 bases at V and 12 bases at J, with 6 bases between.

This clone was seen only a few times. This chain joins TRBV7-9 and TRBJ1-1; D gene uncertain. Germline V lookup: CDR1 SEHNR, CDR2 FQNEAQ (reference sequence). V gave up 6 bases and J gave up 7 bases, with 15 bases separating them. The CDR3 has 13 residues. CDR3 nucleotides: TGTGCCAGCAGAGCTACGATGGGAAGTGAAGCTTTCTTT. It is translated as CASRATMGSEAFF. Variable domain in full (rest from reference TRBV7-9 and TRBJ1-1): DTGVSQNPRHKITKRGQNVTFRCDPISEHNRLYWYRQTLGQGPEFLTYFQNEAQLEKSRLLSDRFSAERPKGSFSTLEIQRTEQGDSAMYLCASRATMGSEAFFGQGTRLTVV.

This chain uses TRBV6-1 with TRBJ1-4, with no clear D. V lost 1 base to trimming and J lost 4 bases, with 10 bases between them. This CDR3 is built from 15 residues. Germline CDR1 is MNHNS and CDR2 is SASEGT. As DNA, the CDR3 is TGTGCCAGCAGTGAAGGAATTTGGCTTAATGAAAAACTGTTTTTT. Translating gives CASSEGIWLNEKLFF.

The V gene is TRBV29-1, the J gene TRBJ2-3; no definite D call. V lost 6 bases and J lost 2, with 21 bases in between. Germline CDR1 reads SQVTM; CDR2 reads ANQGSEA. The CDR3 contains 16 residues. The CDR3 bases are TGCAGCGTGGGGAACCCATGGAGAATAAACACAGATACGCAGTATTTT. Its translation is CSVGNPWRINTDTQYF.

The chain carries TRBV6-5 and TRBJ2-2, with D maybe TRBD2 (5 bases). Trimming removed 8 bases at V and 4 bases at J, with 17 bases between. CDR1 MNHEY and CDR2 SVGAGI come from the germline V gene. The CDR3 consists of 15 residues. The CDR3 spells CASGSAKRRTGELFF. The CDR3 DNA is TGTGCCAGCGGGTCAGCTAAGCGGCGCACCGGGGAGCTGTTTTTT.

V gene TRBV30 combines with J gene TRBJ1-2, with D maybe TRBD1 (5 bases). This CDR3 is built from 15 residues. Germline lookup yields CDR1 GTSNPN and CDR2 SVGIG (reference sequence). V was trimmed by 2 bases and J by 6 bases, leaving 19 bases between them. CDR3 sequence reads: CAWSIIVGGLNGYTF. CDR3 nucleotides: TGTGCCTGGAGTATTATAGTGGGGGGTCTTAATGGCTACACCTTC.

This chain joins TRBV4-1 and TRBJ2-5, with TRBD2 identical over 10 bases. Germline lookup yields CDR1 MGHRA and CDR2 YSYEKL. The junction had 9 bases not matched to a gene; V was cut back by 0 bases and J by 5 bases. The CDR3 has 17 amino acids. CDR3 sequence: CASSQEGPAGGPETQYF. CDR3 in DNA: TGCGCCAGCAGCCAAGAGGGTCCAGCGGGGGGGCCGGAGACCCAGTACTTC.

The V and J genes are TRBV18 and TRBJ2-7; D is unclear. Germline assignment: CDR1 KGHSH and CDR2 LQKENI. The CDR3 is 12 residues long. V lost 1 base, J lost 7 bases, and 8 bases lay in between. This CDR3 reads CASSPQGEEQYF. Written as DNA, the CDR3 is TGTGCCAGCTCACCACAAGGTGAAGAGCAGTACTTC.

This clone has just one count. The CDR3 sequence: CAASGSGGPQETQYF. The CDR3 bases are TGTGCCGCCTCGGGTAGCGGGGGTCCCCAAGAGACCCAGTACTTC. The genes are TRBV19 and TRBJ2-5; 9 positions match TRBD2. Germline V gene data show CDR1 as LNHDA and CDR2 as SQIVND (reference sequence). The CDR3 covers 15 residues. V was clipped by 11 bases and J by 1 base; unmatched bases: 11.

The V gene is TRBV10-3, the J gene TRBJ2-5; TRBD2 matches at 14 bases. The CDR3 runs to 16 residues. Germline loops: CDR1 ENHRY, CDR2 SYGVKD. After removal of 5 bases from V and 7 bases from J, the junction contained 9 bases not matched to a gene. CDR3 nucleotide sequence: TGTGCCATCAGTCCGACCGGGACTAGCGGGGGAGGGACCCAGTACTTC. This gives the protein CAISPTGTSGGGTQYF.

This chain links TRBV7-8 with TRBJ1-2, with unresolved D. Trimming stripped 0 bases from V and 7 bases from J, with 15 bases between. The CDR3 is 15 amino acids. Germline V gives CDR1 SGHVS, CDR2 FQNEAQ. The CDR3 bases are TGTGCCAGCAGCTTAGCGAGGGAGGGCGTCGCTGGCTACACCTTC. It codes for CASSLAREGVAGYTF.

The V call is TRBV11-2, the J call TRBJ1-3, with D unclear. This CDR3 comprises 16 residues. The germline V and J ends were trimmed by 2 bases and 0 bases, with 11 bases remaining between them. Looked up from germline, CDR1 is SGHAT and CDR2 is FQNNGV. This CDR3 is CASSLRPDPSGNTIYF. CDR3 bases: TGTGCCAGCAGCTTACGTCCTGATCCCTCTGGAAACACCATATATTTT.

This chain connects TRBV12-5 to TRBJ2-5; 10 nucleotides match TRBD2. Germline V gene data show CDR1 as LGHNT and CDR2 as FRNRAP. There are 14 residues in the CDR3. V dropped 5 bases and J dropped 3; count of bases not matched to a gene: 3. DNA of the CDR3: TGTGCTAGTGGTACGGGGACTAGCGAAGAGACCCAGTACTTC. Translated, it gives CASGTGTSEETQYF.

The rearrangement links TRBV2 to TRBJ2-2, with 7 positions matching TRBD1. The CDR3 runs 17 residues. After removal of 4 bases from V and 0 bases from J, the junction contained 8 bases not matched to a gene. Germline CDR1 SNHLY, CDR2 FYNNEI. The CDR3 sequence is CASSGTGWGPNTGELFF. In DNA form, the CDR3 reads TGTGCCAGCAGTGGGACAGGCTGGGGTCCGAACACCGGGGAGCTGTTTTTT.

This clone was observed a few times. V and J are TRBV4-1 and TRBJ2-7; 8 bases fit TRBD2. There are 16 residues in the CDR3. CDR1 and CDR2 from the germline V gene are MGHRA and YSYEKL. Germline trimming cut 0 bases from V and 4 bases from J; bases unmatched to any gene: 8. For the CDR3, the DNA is TGCGCCAGCAGCCAAGATGTAAGCGGGAGTAAGTACGAGCAGTACTTC. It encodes CASSQDVSGSKYEQYF.

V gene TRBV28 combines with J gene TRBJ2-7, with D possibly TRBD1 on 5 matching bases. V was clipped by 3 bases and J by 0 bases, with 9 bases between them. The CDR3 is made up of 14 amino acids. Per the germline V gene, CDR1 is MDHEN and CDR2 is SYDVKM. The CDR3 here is CASSLTASSYEQYF. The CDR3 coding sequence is TGTGCCAGCAGTTTGACAGCTTCCTCCTACGAGCAGTACTTC.

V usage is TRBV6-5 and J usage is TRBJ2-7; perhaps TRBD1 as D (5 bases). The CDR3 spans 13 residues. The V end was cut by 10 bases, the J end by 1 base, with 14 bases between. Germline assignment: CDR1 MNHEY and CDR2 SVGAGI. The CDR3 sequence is CANSDTTSYEQYF. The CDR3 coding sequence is TGTGCCAATTCGGACACAACATCCTACGAGCAGTACTTC.

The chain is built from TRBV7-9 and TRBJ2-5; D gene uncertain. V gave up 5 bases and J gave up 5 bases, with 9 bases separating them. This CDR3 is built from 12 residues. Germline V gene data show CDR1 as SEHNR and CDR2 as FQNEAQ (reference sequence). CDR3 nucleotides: TGTGCCAGCAGCCCCCTCCGGGAGACCCAGTACTTC. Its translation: CASSPLRETQYF.

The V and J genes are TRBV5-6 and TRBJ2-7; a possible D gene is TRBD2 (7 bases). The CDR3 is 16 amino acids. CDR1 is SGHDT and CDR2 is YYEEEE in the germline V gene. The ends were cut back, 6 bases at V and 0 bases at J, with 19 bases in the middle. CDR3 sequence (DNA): TGTGCCAGCATCCTTTCGGGGGGCCCATCCTCCTACGAGCAGTACTTC. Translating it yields CASILSGGPSSYEQYF.

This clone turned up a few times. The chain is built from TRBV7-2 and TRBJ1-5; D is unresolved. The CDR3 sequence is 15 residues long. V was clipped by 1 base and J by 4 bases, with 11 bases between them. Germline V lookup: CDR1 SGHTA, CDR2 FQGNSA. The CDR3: CASSLGLGLNQPQHF. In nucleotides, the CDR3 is TGTGCCAGCAGCTTAGGTCTGGGCTTAAATCAGCCCCAGCATTTT.